Shown below are 2 T cell receptor beta chains from a single sample sequenced in a study of cytomegalovirus exposure and HLA in healthy donors. Primers: 60 Vbeta forward and 13 Jbeta reverse. Sequencing used immunoSEQ multiplex PCR; TCRdb keeps in-frame clones, though not all of them. In the table there are roughly 200,000 clones, just under 80% of which are singletons. Sequencing used PBMCs. All receptors come from a female donor in good health and CMV-seronegative.

This chain joins TRBV30 and TRBJ2-5; 10 bases map to TRBD2. CDR1 and CDR2 from the germline V gene are GTSNPN and SVGIG (reference sequence). V was pared by 2 bases and J by 5 bases, with 8 bases of the junction left unmatched. The CDR3 is 15 amino acids. The CDR3 region has the DNA TGTGCCTGGAGTCTACTAGCGGGATTCGCTGAGACCCAGTACTTC. Protein: CAWSLLAGFAETQYF.

The V and J genes are TRBV9 and TRBJ2-1; a possible D gene is TRBD1 (5 bases). Per the germline V gene, CDR1 is SGDLS and CDR2 is YYNGEE. This CDR3 has 15 residues. Trimming took 4 bases from V and 8 from J, leaving 19 bases between them. CDR3 sequence reads: CASSPTGDLSHEQFF. In nucleotides, the CDR3 is TGTGCCAGCAGCCCCACAGGAGACTTATCCCATGAGCAGTTCTTC.